These 4 T cell receptor beta chains originate from one sample sequenced in a study of T cell responses to AZD1222 COVID-19 vaccine. The table came from immunoSEQ multiplex PCR; TCRdb's copy has only in-frame clones and leaves some out. The repertoire has about 120,000 clones, roughly 90% of them found once; the top ten carry around 10%. This specimen was peripheral blood, taken on day 0 of MenACWY control vaccination. The receptors originated from an adult in good health.

The chain employs TRBV9 and TRBJ1-1; unclear D gene. Germline lookup yields CDR1 SGDLS and CDR2 YYNGEE. Trimming pared 4 bases from V and 1 base from J, leaving 11 bases between. The CDR3 contains 14 residues. Here the CDR3 reads CASSKQTQNTEAFF. CDR3 DNA: TGTGCCAGCAGCAAACAGACTCAGAACACTGAAGCTTTCTTT. The full variable domain, with the rest looked up from reference TRBV9 and TRBJ1-1, is DSGVTQTPKHLITATGQRVTLRCSPRSGDLSVYWYQQSLDQGLQFLIQYYNGEERAKGNILERFSAQQFPDLHSELNLSSLELGDSALYFCASSKQTQNTEAFFGQGTRLTVV.

The rearrangement uses TRBV7-2 and TRBJ1-2; D is possibly TRBD1 (5 bases). V gave up 6 bases and J gave up 6 bases, with 17 bases separating them. CDR1 SGHTA and CDR2 FQGNSA come from the germline V gene. CDR3 size: 14 residues. The CDR3 sequence: CASSRNQGDDGYTF. DNA of the CDR3: TGTGCCAGCAGTCGAAATCAGGGAGATGATGGCTACACCTTC.

The V and J genes are TRBV18 and TRBJ1-5, with 10 positions matching TRBD1. Trimming took 2 bases from V and 7 from J; bases not matched to a gene: 2. This CDR3 is built from 14 residues. Germline CDR1 and CDR2: KGHSH and LQKENI. The CDR3 DNA reads as TGTGCCAGCTCACCAGAGACAGGGGGCCAGCCCCAGCATTTT. Amino acid sequence: CASSPETGGQPQHF.

This chain links TRBV29-1 with TRBJ1-3; TRBD1 aligns across 8 bases. The CDR3 runs to 13 residues. Per germline, CDR1 SQVTM and CDR2 ANQGSEA. Trimming at V came to 4 bases and at J to 2 bases, leaving 1 base not matched to a gene. CDR3 in amino acids: CSVVQGAGNTIYF. CDR3 DNA sequence: TGCAGCGTTGTACAGGGGGCTGGAAACACCATATATTTT.